The subject of this entry is one TCR beta chain. Its antigen target is currently unknown. Base qualities are not provided; no much larger clone lies one nucleotide away. The data were obtained in a study of shared clonotypes between healthy human individuals (TCRdb year 2020). About the study as a whole: The cohort included a few men and a couple of women between 18 and 49 years of age. For each donor, CD4 naive and CD4 memory were each given three plates, CD8 naive was given two plates, and CD8 memory was given one plate. To estimate repertoire size and how much clonotype sharing occurs between individuals, the study deeply sequenced the blood TCR repertoires of five healthy adults. To increase sequencing depth and limit assay-specific biases, TCR repertoire library preparation and sequencing were carried out by different laboratories using diverse techniques. Leukapheresis yielded between about 0.9 and 10 billion PBMCs per donor.

V is shortened by 4 bases, J by 0 bases, and the region joining them spans 8 bases. Reading the germline V gene gives CDR1 SGHRS and CDR2 YFSETQ. The CDR3 holds 14 amino acids from the cysteine to the phenylalanine. CDR3 DNA only is kept here, 42 bases in frame from base 1. Healthy HIV-negative adults with no recently reported acute infections or vaccinations were included as donors. All donors were Caucasian adults living in Nashville, Tennessee, USA. The CD8 memory samples were a combination of magnetically selected CD45RO+ cells and CCR7-negative CD45RA+ effector memory (TemRA) cells. Blood was obtained by leukapheresis, after which PBMCs were separated by Ficoll-Histopaque density gradient centrifugation and cryopreserved in liquid nitrogen vapor phase. Analytical flow cytometry was used to check the purity and quantity of every magnetically sorted T cell population. Genomic DNA was isolated from every sorted fraction and measured by UV absorbance on a Nanodrop 2000c.

General study outcomes and caveats: Sampling was limited to blood, and TCR repertoires in tissue likely differ from TCR repertoires in blood. Incomplete sequencing was indicated by rarefaction of sorted-subset datasets, despite the large sequencing depth. Pairwise subsampling led to the expectation that sequencing depth would affect the degree of clonotype sharing among donors. Compared with non-shared clonotypes, clonotypes shared by all four sorted-subset donors had higher generation probabilities. The small number of donors limited the genetic and exposure-history diversity represented. Naive subsets generally had larger estimated clonotype richness than memory subsets. When a few donors were compared, the shared fraction of clonotypes was 5% to 6.5% for naive CD4, 3.5% for naive CD8, more than 2% for memory CD4, and 0.35% to 0.5% for memory CD8.

Using the deep immunoSEQ assay, TCR CDR3 regions were amplified from genomic DNA by multiplex PCR. Genomic DNA extracted from each cell subset was distributed evenly over all wells of several immunoSEQ 96-well plates, and each plate served as one replicate. For sorted subsets, each replicate PCR was loaded with around 220 ng genomic DNA, equivalent to approximately 27,000 T cell genomes. Purified libraries were quantified with a Qubit 3.0 fluorometer, sized on a Bioanalyzer 2100, and re-quantified with the KAPA Library Quantification kit. Every immunoSEQ 96-well plate was sequenced on a separate single-read 150-cycle Illumina NextSeq 550 flow cell. As for the original processing: Because the immunoSEQ output held only junctional sequences and lacked quality scores, the filtering could not match the filtering applied to full-length reads. To assign V/J genes and CDR3, sequences were annotated using PyIR, a Python wrapper for IgBLAST v1.9, with IMGT germline references. Reads were filtered out if the reads had weak V/J assignments (E-value above 1e-6), no CDR3, stop codons, out-of-frame junctions, or ambiguous translated residues. V3J clonotypes were defined as sequences sharing an identical inferred V gene, J gene, and CDR3 amino acid sequence. The percentage overlap between two repertoires was calculated by dividing the number of shared unique clonotypes by the size of the smaller repertoire. Richness of each repertoire was evaluated using RTK rarefaction, the Chao1 estimator, and Recon v2.1 estimates of unobserved clonotypes. Generation probabilities were computed with OLGA for all TCRbeta clonotypes obtained by the gDNA method from four donors. TCRdb's version of the immuneACCESS table is confined to in-frame rearrangements and falls short of the full clone set. An unresolved V gene accounts for under half of the shortfall where checked; the remainder is of unknown origin. Clone size and the V and J calls come from that table; the DNA yielded D and trimming. This sample comprises roughly 720,000 clones, 90% of them detected only once. Jointly, the top ten make up about 34% of the sample.

The source material was memory CD8+ T cells from PBMCs. The sample's cell subset or site, from its label and the paper: CD45RO+ cells pooled with CCR7-negative TemRA cells. The chain joins TRBV5-1 to TRBJ1-3; the D gene is perhaps TRBD1, from 6 matching bases. The TCR was taken from a man aged 18-30 years in good health. Some clones in this sample may be carry-over from other donors' samples. The DNA sequence follows: TGCGCCAGCAGCGGAGGGGGCTCTGGAAACACCATATATTTT. Translated, this is CASSGGGSGNTIYF.